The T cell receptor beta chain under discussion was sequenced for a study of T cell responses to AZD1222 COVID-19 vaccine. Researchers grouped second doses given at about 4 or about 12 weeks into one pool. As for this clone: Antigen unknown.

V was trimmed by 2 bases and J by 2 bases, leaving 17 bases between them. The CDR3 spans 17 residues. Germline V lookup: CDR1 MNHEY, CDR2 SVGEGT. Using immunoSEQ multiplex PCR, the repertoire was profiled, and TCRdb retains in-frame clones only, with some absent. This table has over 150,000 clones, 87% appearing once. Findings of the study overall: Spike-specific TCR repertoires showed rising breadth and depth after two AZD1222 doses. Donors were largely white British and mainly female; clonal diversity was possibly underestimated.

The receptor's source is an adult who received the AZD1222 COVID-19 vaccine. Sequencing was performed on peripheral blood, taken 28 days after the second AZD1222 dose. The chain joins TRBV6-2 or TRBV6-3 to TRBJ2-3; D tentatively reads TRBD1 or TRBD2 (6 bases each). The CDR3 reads CASSYGSRGPFTDTQYF. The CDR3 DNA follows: TGTGCCAGCAGTTACGGCTCCCGGGGGCCCTTCACAGATACGCAGTATTTT.